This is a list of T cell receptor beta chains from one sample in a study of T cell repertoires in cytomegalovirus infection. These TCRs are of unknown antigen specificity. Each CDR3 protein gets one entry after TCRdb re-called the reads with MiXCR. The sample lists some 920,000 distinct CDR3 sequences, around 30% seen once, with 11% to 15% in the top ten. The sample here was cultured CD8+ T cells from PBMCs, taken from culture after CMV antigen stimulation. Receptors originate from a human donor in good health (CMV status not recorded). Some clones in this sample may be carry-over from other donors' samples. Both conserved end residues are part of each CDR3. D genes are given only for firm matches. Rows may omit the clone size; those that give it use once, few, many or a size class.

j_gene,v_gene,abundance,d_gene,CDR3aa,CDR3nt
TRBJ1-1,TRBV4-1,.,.,CASSQATVRNTEAFF,TGTGCCAGCAGCCAAGCGACAGTTAGGAACACTGAAGCTTTCTTT
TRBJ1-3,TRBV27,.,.,CASSSLDSGNTIYF,TGTGCCAGCAGTTCCCTGGACAGTGGAAACACCATATATTTT
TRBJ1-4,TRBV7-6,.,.,CASSLDGLLEKLFF,TGTGCCAGCAGCCTGGACGGCCTGTTGGAAAAACTGTTTTTT
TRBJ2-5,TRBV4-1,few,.,CASSQEVFSRETQYF,TGCGCCAGCAGCCAAGAGGTCTTCAGCCGAGAGACCCAGTACTTC
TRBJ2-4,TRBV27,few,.,CASSLLGDRPNIQYF,TGTGCCAGCAGTTTACTGGGAGATCGTCCAAACATTCAGTACTTC
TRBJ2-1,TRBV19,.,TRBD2,CASSPHPGLAGGTSYNEQFF,TGTGCCAGTAGCCCACACCCGGGACTAGCGGGGGGAACTTCCTACAATGAGCAGTTCTTC
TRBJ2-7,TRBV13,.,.,CASSWEEGYEQYF,TGTGCCAGCAGCTGGGAAGAGGGGTACGAGCAGTACTTC
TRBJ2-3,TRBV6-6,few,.,CASSYSQASTDTQYF,TGTGCCAGCAGTTACTCGCAGGCGAGCACAGATACGCAGTATTTT
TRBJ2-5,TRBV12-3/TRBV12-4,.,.,CASSLLWQETQYF,TGTGCCAGCAGTTTACTGTGGCAAGAGACCCAGTACTTC
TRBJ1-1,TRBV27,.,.,CASSLSGFDTEAFF,TGTGCCAGCAGTTTATCAGGGTTTGACACTGAAGCTTTCTTT
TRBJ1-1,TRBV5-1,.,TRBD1,CASRDRDMNTEAFF,TGCGCCAGTAGGGACAGAGACATGAACACTGAAGCTTTCTTT
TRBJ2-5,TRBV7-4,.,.,CASSYRQRTQETQYF,TGTGCCAGCAGCTATCGACAGAGGACCCAAGAGACCCAGTACTTC
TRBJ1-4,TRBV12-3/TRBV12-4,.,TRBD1,CASNAPGQGREKLFF,TGTGCCAGCAATGCTCCGGGACAGGGGAGGGAAAAACTGTTTTTT
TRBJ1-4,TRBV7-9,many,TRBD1,CASSLTGGNGEKLFF,TGTGCCAGCAGCTTAACAGGGGGCAACGGTGAAAAACTGTTTTTT
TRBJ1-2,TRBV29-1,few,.,CSTRPSTDGYTF,TGCAGCACCCGGCCCAGTACCGATGGCTACACCTTC
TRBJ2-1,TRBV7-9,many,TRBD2,CASSTEAGALNEQFF,TGTGCCAGCAGCACAGAAGCGGGGGCCCTAAATGAGCAGTTCTTC
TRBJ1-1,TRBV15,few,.,CATSRERATNTEAFF,TGTGCCACCAGCAGAGAACGGGCCACGAACACTGAAGCTTTCTTT
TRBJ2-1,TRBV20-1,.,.,CSVEGQYNEQFF,TGCAGTGTTGAAGGACAGTACAATGAGCAGTTCTTC
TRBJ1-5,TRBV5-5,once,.,CASSFNPASNQPQHF,TGTGCCAGCAGCTTTAATCCGGCTAGCAATCAGCCCCAGCATTTT
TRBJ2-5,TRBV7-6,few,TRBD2,CASSLRAGEETQYF,TGTGCCAGCAGCCTGCGGGCGGGGGAAGAGACCCAGTACTTC
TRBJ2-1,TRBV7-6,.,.,CASSPLEQFF,TGTGCCAGCAGCCCACTAGAGCAGTTCTTC
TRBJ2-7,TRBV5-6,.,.,CASGGLDSYEQYF,TGTGCCAGCGGAGGACTGGATAGTTACGAGCAGTACTTC
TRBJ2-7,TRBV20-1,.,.,CSAREHEQYF,TGCAGTGCTAGAGAGCACGAGCAGTACTTC
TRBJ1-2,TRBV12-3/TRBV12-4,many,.,CASSLGGLGYGYTF,TGTGCCAGCAGTTTAGGGGGGTTAGGCTATGGCTACACCTTC
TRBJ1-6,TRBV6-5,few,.,CASTHSSGLRTPLHF,TGTGCCAGCACCCATTCCTCGGGCCTTAGAACACCCCTCCACTTT
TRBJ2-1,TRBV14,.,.,CASRGFSYNEQFF,TGTGCCAGCAGGGGTTTCTCCTACAATGAGCAGTTCTTC
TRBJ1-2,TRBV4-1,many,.,CASSQDPTSTNYGYTF,TGCGCCAGCAGCCAAGACCCGACGAGTACTAACTATGGCTACACCTTC
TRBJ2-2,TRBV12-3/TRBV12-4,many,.,CASSPRPRLGELFF,TGTGCCAGCAGTCCACGACCTCGCCTCGGGGAGCTGTTTTTT
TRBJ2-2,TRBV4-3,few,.,CASSQMGDTNTGELFF,TGCGCCAGCAGCCAGATGGGGGACACGAACACCGGGGAGCTGTTTTTT
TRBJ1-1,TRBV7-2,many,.,CASSLGPGMNTEAFF,TGTGCCAGCAGCTTAGGGCCGGGCATGAACACTGAAGCTTTCTTT
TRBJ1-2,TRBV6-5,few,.,CASTESGFYGYTF,TGTGCCAGCACCGAGTCCGGGTTCTATGGCTACACCTTC
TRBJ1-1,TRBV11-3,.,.,CASSLAGTKNTEAFF,TGTGCCAGCAGCTTAGCCGGGACCAAGAACACTGAAGCTTTCTTT
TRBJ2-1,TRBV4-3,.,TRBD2,CASSHGEGLGSDEQFF,TGCGCCAGCAGCCATGGGGAGGGACTAGGGAGTGATGAGCAGTTCTTC
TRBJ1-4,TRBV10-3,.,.,CAISESGTPDEKLFF,TGTGCCATCAGTGAGTCGGGGACTCCAGACGAAAAACTGTTTTTT
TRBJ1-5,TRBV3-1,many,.,CASSPKYSNQPQHF,TGTGCCAGCAGCCCGAAGTATAGCAATCAGCCCCAGCATTTT
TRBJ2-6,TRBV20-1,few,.,CSAVNPVSGANVLTF,TGCAGTGCTGTCAATCCAGTCTCTGGGGCCAACGTCCTGACTTTC
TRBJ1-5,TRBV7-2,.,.,CASSHSAQSQHF,TGTGCCAGCAGCCATAGTGCTCAGTCCCAGCATTTT
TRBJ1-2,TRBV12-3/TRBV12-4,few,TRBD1,CASVLGQGFYGYTF,TGTGCCAGCGTCCTTGGACAGGGATTCTATGGCTACACCTTC
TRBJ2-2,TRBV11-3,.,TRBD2,CASSSRTSGEVPGELFF,TGTGCCAGCAGCTCCCGCACTAGCGGGGAGGTCCCCGGGGAGCTGTTTTTT
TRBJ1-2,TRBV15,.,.,CATSRDLFGYTF,TGTGCTACCAGCAGAGATCTGTTTGGCTACACCTTC